A single sample gave rise to the 30 T cell receptor beta chains below, sequenced in a study of OX40 agonist ivuxolimab in advanced cancers. This table comes from immunoSEQ multiplex PCR, and its TCRdb copy is limited to in-frame clones, with some not included. The table records about 82,000 clones, about 91% of them present only once. The source was CD4+ or CD8+ T cells sorted from blood, collected in a trial of the OX40 agonist ivuxolimab. The receptors were gathered from an adult with an advanced solid tumor such as melanoma, head and neck, liver or kidney cancer.

The chain is built from TRBV6-6 and TRBJ2-5, with TRBD1 identical over 8 bases. The germline CDR1 and CDR2 sequences are MNHNY and SVGAGI (reference sequence). The CDR3 spans 15 residues. V dropped 4 bases and J dropped 4; count of bases not matched to a gene: 8. The CDR3 DNA follows: TGTGCCAGCAGTTCACCGACAGGGGTAGGAGAGACCCAGTACTTC. It is translated as CASSSPTGVGETQYF.

The chain links TRBV19 to TRBJ1-5; 8 bases match TRBD1. Germline values: CDR1 LNHDA, CDR2 SQIVND (reference sequence). The CDR3 extends over 15 amino acids. Germline trimming cut 6 bases from V and 0 bases from J; bases unmatched to any gene: 4. CDR3 sequence reads: CASRTGAYSNQPQHF. DNA for the CDR3: TGTGCCAGTAGGACAGGGGCTTATAGCAATCAGCCCCAGCATTTT.

V and J are TRBV28 and TRBJ2-7, with TRBD2 matching 7 bases. Per the germline V gene, CDR1 is MDHEN and CDR2 is SYDVKM. There are 18 residues in the CDR3. V gave up 3 bases and J gave up 3 bases; unmatched junction bases: 17. In nucleotides, the CDR3 is TGTGCCAGCAGTTTTGGTGGGCAGGGTTTGTCGGGGGGCTACGAGCAGTACTTC. Residues: CASSFGGQGLSGGYEQYF. Drawing the rest from reference TRBV28 and TRBJ2-7, the complete variable domain is DVKVTQSSRYLVKRTGEKVFLECVQDMDHENMFWYRQDPGLGLRLIYFSYDVKMKEKGDIPEGYSVSREKKERFSLILESASTNQTSMYLCASSFGGQGLSGGYEQYFGPGTRLTVT.

CDR3 region: CASSVFPFGEQYF. The CDR3 DNA follows: TGTGCCAGCAGCGTGTTCCCGTTTGGGGAGCAGTACTTC. The chain combines TRBV9 with TRBJ2-7; D gene ambiguous. The V gene's germline CDR1 is SGDLS and CDR2 YYNGEE. Trimming pared 2 bases from V and 7 bases from J, leaving 13 bases between. This CDR3 contains 13 residues.

J is TRBJ2-7 and V is TRBV2; 9 nucleotides align to TRBD1. Germline loops: CDR1 SNHLY, CDR2 FYNNEI. The CDR3 covers 13 residues. The trim removed 6 bases at V and 4 bases at J, leaving 4 bases unmatched. The chain's CDR3 is CASRGTGKYEQYF. CDR3 in DNA: TGTGCCAGCAGAGGGACAGGGAAGTACGAGCAGTACTTC.

The chain joins TRBV5-1 to TRBJ2-1, with 10 bases identical to TRBD2. V was clipped by 4 bases and J by 1 base; unmatched bases: 2. CDR3 size: 15 residues. Per the germline V gene, CDR1 is SGHRS and CDR2 is YFSETQ. The CDR3 DNA is TGCGCCAGCAGCCTTAGCGGGGGGTCCTACAATGAGCAGTTCTTC. This gives the protein CASSLSGGSYNEQFF.

The genes are TRBV21-1 and TRBJ2-2; the table's TRBD1 call for D was not verified on the DNA. TRBV21-1 is a pseudogene segment. The CDR3 runs 19 residues. In DNA, the CDR3 is TGTGCCAGCAGCACACACCCAAGACAGGCTAAGAGGAACACCGGGGAGCTGTTTTTT. Protein sequence: CASSTHPRQAKRNTGELFF.

The chain is built from TRBV7-3 and TRBJ2-3; 8 bases are shared with TRBD1. CDR3 length equals 14 residues. V lost 5 bases to trimming and J lost 4 bases; unmatched junction nucleotides: 5. Germline V gene sequence: CDR1 SGHTA, CDR2 FQGTGA. The CDR3 region has the DNA TGTGCCAGCAGCAAGGACAGGGCCCCAGATACGCAGTATTTT. Amino acids: CASSKDRAPDTQYF.

The rearrangement joins TRBV11-3 to TRBJ1-1; D is unresolved. Germline CDR1 SGHNT, CDR2 YENEEA. This CDR3 is built from 15 residues. V was pared by 2 bases and J by 0 bases, with 10 bases between. CDR3 DNA: TGTGCCAGCAGCTTAATGGGCGGGATGAACACTGAAGCTTTCTTT. Translating it yields CASSLMGGMNTEAFF.

This clone has just a few counts. This chain joins TRBV5-4 and TRBJ2-7, with D possibly TRBD2 on 6 matching bases. V lost 4 bases to trimming and J lost 2 bases, with 13 bases between them. The CDR3 runs to 14 residues. Germline V lookup: CDR1 SGHNT, CDR2 YYREEE (reference sequence). CDR3 in DNA: TGTGCCAGCAGCCACACGGGAGTGACCTACGAGCAGTACTTC. It is translated as CASSHTGVTYEQYF.

In this sample, this clone turned up a few times. The genes are TRBV29-1 and TRBJ1-1; TRBD1 aligns across 8 bases. V was clipped by 7 bases and J by 1 base; unmatched bases: 2. The CDR3 sequence is 12 residues long. Germline-derived CDR1 and CDR2 are SQVTM and ANQGSEA. The DNA of the CDR3 is TGCAGCGCTGACAGGGGGAACACTGAAGCTTTCTTT. Its protein is CSADRGNTEAFF.

J is TRBJ2-6 and V is TRBV14, with 7 bases fitting TRBD2. The V gene's germline CDR1 is SGHDN and CDR2 FVKESK. The CDR3 contains 19 residues. V trimming: 0 bases; J trimming: 0 bases; junction bases outside the gene matches: 8. The CDR3 coding sequence is TGTGCCAGCAGCCAAGATACCCGACTAGCTCCCTCTGGGGCCAACGTCCTGACTTTC. Translating gives CASSQDTRLAPSGANVLTF. The full variable domain, its missing parts supplied by reference TRBV14 and TRBJ2-6, is EAGVTQFPSHSVIEKGQTVTLRCDPISGHDNLYWYRRVMGKEIKFLLHFVKESKQDESGMPNNRFLAERTGGTYSTLKVQPAELEDSGVYFCASSQDTRLAPSGANVLTFGAGSRLTVL.

Only a few counts were recorded for this clone. This chain joins TRBV28 and TRBJ1-5; D is ambiguous. V was shortened by 4 bases and J by 5 bases, with 6 bases between the two germline ends. The germline V gene has CDR1 MDHEN and CDR2 SYDVKM. The CDR3 spans 12 residues. CDR3 in amino acids: CASSSLYQPQHF. In DNA form, the CDR3 reads TGTGCCAGCAGTTCTCTATATCAGCCCCAGCATTTT. Supplemented by reference TRBV28 and TRBJ1-5, the full variable domain reads DVKVTQSSRYLVKRTGEKVFLECVQDMDHENMFWYRQDPGLGLRLIYFSYDVKMKEKGDIPEGYSVSREKKERFSLILESASTNQTSMYLCASSSLYQPQHFGDGTRLSIL.

V is TRBV6-5 and J is TRBJ1-5; 7 nucleotides match TRBD1. Looked up from germline, CDR1 is MNHEY and CDR2 is SVGAGI. V lost 2 bases, J lost 9 bases, and 10 bases stayed unmatched. The CDR3 is 15 residues long. CDR3 loop: CASSYPPDRARPQHF. As DNA, the CDR3 is TGTGCCAGCAGTTACCCCCCCGACAGGGCCAGGCCCCAGCATTTT.

The table lists this clone with a count of one. The chain employs TRBV7-9 and TRBJ1-1; the match to TRBD1 covers 7 bases. J gave up 6 bases and V 5 bases, and 6 bases lay outside the gene matches. The CDR3 runs to 13 residues. The V gene's germline CDR1 is SEHNR and CDR2 FQNEAQ (reference sequence). The CDR3 nucleotides are TGTGCCAGCAGCAGAGGACAGGTTCCTGAAGCTTTCTTT. It encodes CASSRGQVPEAFF.

This chain connects TRBV18 to TRBJ2-3, with 9 bases lining up with TRBD2. This CDR3 has 16 amino acids. Germline CDR1 KGHSH, CDR2 LQKENI. With V trimmed by 1 base and J by 4 bases, 6 bases remained unmatched. CDR3 residues: CASSPRGGRAADTQYF. The CDR3 DNA reads as TGTGCCAGCTCACCACGGGGCGGGAGGGCCGCAGATACGCAGTATTTT.

A note on this clone: The junction and the germline gene differ at one end; a read error may be behind it. The sample holds other DNA sequences that translate to the same CDR3. This chain joins TRBV27 and TRBJ2-3; 10 positions agree with TRBD2. CDR3 size: 15 residues. The germline gives CDR1 MNHEY, CDR2 SMNVEV (reference sequence). The CDR3, as DNA: TGTGCCAGCAGTTTTCGTAGCGGGAGGACAGATACGCAATATTTT. Translated: CASSFRSGRTDTQYF.

This rearrangement joins TRBV6-1 to TRBJ2-3; D assignment may be TRBD1 or TRBD2 (5 bases each). V shed 9 bases and J shed 0 bases, with 10 bases lying between them. CDR1 and CDR2 (germline): MNHNS, SASEGT. The CDR3 spans 13 residues. The CDR3 bases are TGTGCCAGAGGGGACCCTAGCACAGATACGCAGTATTTT. Amino acid sequence: CARGDPSTDTQYF.

The V gene is TRBV5-1, the J gene TRBJ1-1; D not certain. V shed 7 bases and J shed 1 base, with 11 bases lying between them. This CDR3 contains 13 residues. Germline CDR1 SGHRS, CDR2 YFSETQ. DNA for the CDR3: TGCGCCAGCGGCATACAAGAGAACACTGAAGCTTTCTTT. Translating it yields CASGIQENTEAFF.

The chain uses TRBV6-5 and TRBJ2-7, with 9 nucleotides matching TRBD1. Germline trimming cut 6 bases from V and 4 bases from J; bases unmatched to any gene: 10. The germline V gene has CDR1 MNHEY and CDR2 SVGAGI. The CDR3 is 15 residues long. CDR3 residues: CASRPQDRGLYEQYF. The CDR3 DNA reads TGTGCCAGCAGACCACAGGACAGGGGCCTTTACGAGCAGTACTTC.

This clone was found once. The rearrangement links TRBV7-9 to TRBJ2-1, with TRBD2 identical over 7 bases. The V gene's germline CDR1 is SEHNR and CDR2 FQNEAQ (reference sequence). With V trimmed by 5 bases and J by 3 bases, 7 bases remained unmatched. This CDR3 comprises 15 residues. The CDR3 DNA sequence: TGTGCCAGCAGCGTGCCCCGCGGGGGCTACAATGAGCAGTTCTTC. It translates to CASSVPRGGYNEQFF.

This clone has only one observation. The chain uses TRBV2 and TRBJ1-2; 9 bases map to TRBD1. The germline CDR1 and CDR2 sequences are SNHLY and FYNNEI. CDR3 length equals 13 residues. The CDR3 region has the DNA TGTGCTGTCCCGGGACAGGGCCCTTATGGCTACACCTTC. Encoded protein: CAVPGQGPYGYTF. The full variable domain, with the rest looked up from reference TRBV2 and TRBJ1-2, is EPEVTQTPSHQVTQMGQEVILRCVPISNHLYFYWYRQILGQKVEFLVSFYNNEISEKSEIFDDQFSVERPDGSNFTLKIRSTKLEDSAMYFCAVPGQGPYGYTFGSGTRLTVV.

The V and J genes are TRBV28 and TRBJ1-5, with D unclear. The CDR3 is 15 amino acids. Per germline, CDR1 MDHEN and CDR2 SYDVKM. Trimming removed 4 bases from V and 3 bases from J, with 13 bases in between. The CDR3: CASSSPDRDNQPQHF. The CDR3 bases are TGTGCCAGCAGTTCACCGGACCGGGACAATCAGCCCCAGCATTTT.

V usage is TRBV28 and J usage is TRBJ1-1; tentatively, D is TRBD1 (5 bases). Germline V gene sequence: CDR1 MDHEN, CDR2 SYDVKM. This CDR3 contains 14 residues. The ends were cut back, 6 bases at V and 1 base at J, with 12 bases in the middle. The CDR3 here is CASRHGTGNTEAFF. As DNA, the CDR3 is TGTGCCAGCAGACATGGGACGGGGAACACTGAAGCTTTCTTT.

A single count supports this clone. The genes are TRBV5-6 and TRBJ2-7; D perhaps matches TRBD2 (5 bases). This CDR3 region has 11 residues. Germline CDR1 and CDR2: SGHDT and YYEEEE. V lost 0 bases and J lost 7, with 5 bases in between. The CDR3 loop is CASSLAGEQYF. CDR3 DNA: TGTGCCAGCAGCTTGGCGGGAGAGCAGTACTTC.

This chain links TRBV6-5 with TRBJ1-4; D is unclear. CDR1 and CDR2 (germline): MNHEY, SVGAGI. There are 14 residues in the CDR3. With 5 bases removed from V and 7 bases from J, the gap between germline ends came to 14 bases. CDR3 in DNA: TGTGCCAGCAGTCCCATTCTCGGAGGTGAAAAACTGTTTTTT. It is translated as CASSPILGGEKLFF.

V and J are TRBV10-2 and TRBJ2-2, with D perhaps matching TRBD2 (6 bases). This CDR3 has 12 residues. V was shortened by 11 bases and J by 6 bases, with 13 bases between the two germline ends. The germline V gene has CDR1 WSHSY and CDR2 SAAADI. CDR3 nucleotide sequence: TGCGCCGGACGGGGGAATGCCGGGGAGCTGTTTTTT. Translated, it gives CAGRGNAGELFF.

Worth noting for this clone: A junction end diverges from the germline sequence, so it may reflect a read error. The rearrangement uses TRBV7-9 and TRBJ2-1; TRBD2 matches 9 bases. In germline, CDR1 is SEHNR, CDR2 FQNEAQ (reference sequence). This CDR3 contains 15 residues. CDR3 coding DNA: TGTGCCAGCAGTTTAGCGGGAGTAGACTACAATGAGCAGTTCTTC. Protein product: CASSLAGVDYNEQFF. Supplemented by reference TRBV7-9 and TRBJ2-1, the full variable domain reads DTGVSQNPRHKITKRGQNVTFRCDPISEHNRLYWYRQTLGQGPEFLTYFQNEAQLEKSRLLSDRFSAERPKGSFSTLEIQRTEQGDSAMYLCASSLAGVDYNEQFFGPGTRLTVL.

J is TRBJ2-7 and V is TRBV11-2, with TRBD1 matching 8 bases. This CDR3 region has 13 residues. The germline CDR1 and CDR2 sequences are SGHAT and FQNNGV. V dropped 5 bases and J dropped 6; count of bases not matched to a gene: 6. The CDR3 DNA follows: TGTGCCAGCAGCCGATCCCAGGGGGCCGAGCAGTACTTC. It encodes CASSRSQGAEQYF.

V is TRBV5-3 and J is TRBJ2-2; D possibly corresponds to TRBD2 (6 bases). TRBV5-3 is an open reading frame whose function is uncertain. This CDR3 comprises 16 residues. V was trimmed by 1 base and J by 1 base, leaving 11 bases between them. The CDR3 spells CARSLRNGRNTGELFF. In DNA form, the CDR3 reads TGTGCCAGAAGCTTGCGTAACGGGAGGAACACCGGGGAGCTGTTTTTT.